A selection of T cell receptor beta chains follows, all from one sample in a study of shared clonotypes between healthy human individuals. Using immunoSEQ multiplex PCR, the repertoire was profiled, and TCRdb retains in-frame clones only, with some absent. The sample yields about 2,200,000 clones, about 92% seen once. The sequenced sample was naive CD8+ T cells from PBMCs. The source of these receptors is a man aged 18 to 30 in good health. Some clones in this sample may be carry-over from other donors' samples. The CDR3 runs from the conserved cysteine through the conserved F or W. Fields, in order: J gene, clone size, D gene, V gene, CDR3 DNA, CDR3 protein. The D gene is left open where the match is weak. For some rows the clone size is stated as once, few or many, or as a class when expanded; others skip it.

TRBJ2-7 | once | - | TRBV4-3 | TGCGCCAGCAGCCAAGAACTCCCCCCGTCCGAGCAGTACTTC | CASSQELPPSEQYF
TRBJ1-4 | - | - | TRBV13 | TGTGCCAGCAGCCTCCGCGGTACTAATGAAAAACTGTTTTTT | CASSLRGTNEKLFF
TRBJ1-2 | - | - | TRBV12-5 | TGTGCTAGTGGTCCCTCGACCGAAGCTAACTATGGCTACACCTTC | CASGPSTEANYGYTF
TRBJ2-7 | - | - | TRBV5-6 | TGTGCCAGCAGCTCCTTCCGGAAAACCTACGAGCAGTACTTC | CASSSFRKTYEQYF
TRBJ2-5 | once | TRBD1 | TRBV7-2 | TGTGCCAGCAGCAGCCCCAGGGGGCGGACGGAGACCCAGTACTTC | CASSSPRGRTETQYF
TRBJ1-2 | - | TRBD1 | TRBV27 | TGTGCCAGCAGTCTAGGACAGGGGGCGACTGGCTACACCTTC | CASSLGQGATGYTF
TRBJ2-7 | - | TRBD1 | TRBV11-3 | TGTGCCAGCAGCCAACCGGGACAGGGACACGAGCAGTACTTC | CASSQPGQGHEQYF
TRBJ2-7 | - | TRBD1 | TRBV27 | TGTGCCAGCAGCGACAGGGGGCTTAGCGGAACCCAAACCTACGAGCAGTACTTC | CASSDRGLSGTQTYEQYF
TRBJ1-1 | - | - | TRBV5-8 | TGTGCCAGCAGCGACGGGACGGTGAACACTGAAGCTTTCTTT | CASSDGTVNTEAFF
TRBJ1-5 | - | - | TRBV28 | TGTGCCAGCGATGATAGCAATCAGCCCCAGCATTTT | CASDDSNQPQHF
TRBJ2-2 | - | - | TRBV27 | TGTGCCAGCAGCCCCGGGAGTTCCGGGGAGCTGTTTTTT | CASSPGSSGELFF
TRBJ2-3 | - | - | TRBV7-3 | TGTGCCAGCAGCCAATTGGGGCAGGGCCGCGATACGCAGTATTTT | CASSQLGQGRDTQYF
TRBJ2-7 | - | - | TRBV28 | TGTGCCAGCACCCACGGAGGTGGGGACGAGCAGTACTTC | CASTHGGGDEQYF
TRBJ1-1 | - | - | TRBV19 | TGTGCCAGTAGTTTCGGACAGACTGAAGCTTTCTTT | CASSFGQTEAFF
TRBJ2-1 | - | TRBD1 | TRBV7-9 | TGTGCCAGCAGCTTAGAAGGGACAGGGGTCTACAATGAGCAGTTCTTC | CASSLEGTGVYNEQFF
TRBJ1-1 | - | TRBD1 | TRBV19 | TGTGCCATTAGAACAGGGGGCACTGAAGCTTTCTTT | CAIRTGGTEAFF
TRBJ1-2 | - | - | TRBV7-9 | TGTGCCAGCGGGTCGCGGGGGCCCTGGGGCTACACCTTC | CASGSRGPWGYTF
TRBJ2-2 | - | - | TRBV11-2 | TGTGCCAGTACAGGGCCAAACACCGGGGAGCTGTTTTTT | CASTGPNTGELFF
TRBJ2-7 | few | TRBD2 | TRBV6-5 | TGTGCCAGTAGACTAGCGGGCGCCTCCTACGAGCAGTACTTC | CASRLAGASYEQYF
TRBJ2-1 | - | - | TRBV4-2 | TGTGCCAGCAGCCAAGGACCCGCGGGGTCTATCGGATCCTACAATGAGCAGTTCTTC | CASSQGPAGSIGSYNEQFF
TRBJ1-1 | once | - | TRBV27 | TGTGCCAGCAGTTTATTCTCAAGGACTGAAGCTTTCTTT | CASSLFSRTEAFF
TRBJ1-5 | once | - | TRBV10-3 | TGTGCCATCAGCGACAGTAATCAGCCCCAGCATTTT | CAISDSNQPQHF
TRBJ1-2 | - | - | TRBV29-1 | TGCAGCGTTGAATTTTCACACCACCAGAAAAACTATGGCTACACCTTC | CSVEFSHHQKNYGYTF
TRBJ2-7 | - | TRBD1 | TRBV7-2 | TGTGCCAGCATGGTCCGGGACAGGGCCTACGAGCAGTACTTC | CASMVRDRAYEQYF
TRBJ2-7 | once | TRBD1 | TRBV27 | TGTGCCAGCAGTCCCCGGACAGGGCATAGCGAGCAGTACTTC | CASSPRTGHSEQYF
TRBJ2-2 | - | - | TRBV5-1 | TGCGCCAGCAGCTTGGACGGAACAACCGGGGAGCTGTTTTTT | CASSLDGTTGELFF
TRBJ2-7 | - | - | TRBV11-2 | TGTGCCAGCAGCTTACAGGCCTCCTACGAGCAGTACTTC | CASSLQASYEQYF
TRBJ2-7 | - | - | TRBV11-2 | TGTGCCACCACGGGGCAGGAAGACTACGAGCAGTACTTC | CATTGQEDYEQYF
TRBJ2-3 | once | - | TRBV5-1 | TGCGCCAGCAGCTCAAGAACTAGCACAGATACGCAGTATTTT | CASSSRTSTDTQYF
TRBJ2-7 | once | - | TRBV30 | TGTGCCTGGAGTGTACTGGCAGGTGGAGAGCAGTACTTC | CAWSVLAGGEQYF
TRBJ2-5 | - | - | TRBV18 | TGTGCCAGCTCACCGGGAGACACGCTCCCGCAAGAGACCCAGTACTTC | CASSPGDTLPQETQYF
TRBJ2-5 | once | TRBD1 | TRBV11-2 | TGTGCCAGCAGCCTAACCGGACAGGGGGGATACCAAGAGACCCAGTACTTC | CASSLTGQGGYQETQYF
TRBJ2-3 | - | - | TRBV5-4 | TGTGCCAGCAGCTTGTTTGCTGCCACAGATACGCAGTATTTT | CASSLFAATDTQYF
TRBJ1-4 | - | - | TRBV5-6 | TGTGCCAGCAGCCTCTGGGGGGAGGCTAATGAAAAACTGTTTTTT | CASSLWGEANEKLFF
TRBJ1-5 | - | - | TRBV5-8 | TGTGCCAGCAGAGAAGGGATTCAGCCCCAGCATTTT | CASREGIQPQHF
TRBJ1-5 | once | TRBD1 | TRBV27 | TGTGCCAGCAGTTCCGGGACAGGGATGAGCAATCAGCCCCAGCATTTT | CASSSGTGMSNQPQHF
TRBJ2-3 | - | TRBD2 | TRBV7-9 | TGTGCCAGCAGGAACGATGCTAGCGGGACTAAAGATACGCAGTATTTT | CASRNDASGTKDTQYF
TRBJ2-3 | - | TRBD2 | TRBV29-1 | TGCAGCGTTGCAAGGACTAGCGGGAGCACAGATACGCAGTATTTT | CSVARTSGSTDTQYF